The entry below gives a single T cell receptor (beta chain) sequence along with its context. An end of the junction differs from the germline gene, which may be a read error. This sample stems from a study of read filtering for tumor transcriptome and immune sequencing. From 350 to 500 ng of RNA, a library with molecular barcoded alpha/delta and beta/gamma adaptors was made. TCRdb re-derived calls from the reads in MiXCR, one entry per CDR3 protein. This sample carries 100,000 to 150,000 distinct CDR3 sequences, approximately 13% of them seen once, and the ten largest clones take under 9%. CDR3 length: 14 amino acids. Germline values: CDR1 MRHNA, CDR2 SNTAGT.

The chain employs TRBV6-4 and TRBJ2-1, with TRBD1 as a possible D gene (5 bases). The sequence was obtained from a donor at least 40 years old with multiple myeloma. The specimen was a population of CD138-negative cells sorted from bone marrow. The CDR3: CASSERLDNNEQFF. CDR3 coding DNA: TGTGCCAGTAGTGAGCGCTTGGACAACAATGAGCAGTTCTTC.